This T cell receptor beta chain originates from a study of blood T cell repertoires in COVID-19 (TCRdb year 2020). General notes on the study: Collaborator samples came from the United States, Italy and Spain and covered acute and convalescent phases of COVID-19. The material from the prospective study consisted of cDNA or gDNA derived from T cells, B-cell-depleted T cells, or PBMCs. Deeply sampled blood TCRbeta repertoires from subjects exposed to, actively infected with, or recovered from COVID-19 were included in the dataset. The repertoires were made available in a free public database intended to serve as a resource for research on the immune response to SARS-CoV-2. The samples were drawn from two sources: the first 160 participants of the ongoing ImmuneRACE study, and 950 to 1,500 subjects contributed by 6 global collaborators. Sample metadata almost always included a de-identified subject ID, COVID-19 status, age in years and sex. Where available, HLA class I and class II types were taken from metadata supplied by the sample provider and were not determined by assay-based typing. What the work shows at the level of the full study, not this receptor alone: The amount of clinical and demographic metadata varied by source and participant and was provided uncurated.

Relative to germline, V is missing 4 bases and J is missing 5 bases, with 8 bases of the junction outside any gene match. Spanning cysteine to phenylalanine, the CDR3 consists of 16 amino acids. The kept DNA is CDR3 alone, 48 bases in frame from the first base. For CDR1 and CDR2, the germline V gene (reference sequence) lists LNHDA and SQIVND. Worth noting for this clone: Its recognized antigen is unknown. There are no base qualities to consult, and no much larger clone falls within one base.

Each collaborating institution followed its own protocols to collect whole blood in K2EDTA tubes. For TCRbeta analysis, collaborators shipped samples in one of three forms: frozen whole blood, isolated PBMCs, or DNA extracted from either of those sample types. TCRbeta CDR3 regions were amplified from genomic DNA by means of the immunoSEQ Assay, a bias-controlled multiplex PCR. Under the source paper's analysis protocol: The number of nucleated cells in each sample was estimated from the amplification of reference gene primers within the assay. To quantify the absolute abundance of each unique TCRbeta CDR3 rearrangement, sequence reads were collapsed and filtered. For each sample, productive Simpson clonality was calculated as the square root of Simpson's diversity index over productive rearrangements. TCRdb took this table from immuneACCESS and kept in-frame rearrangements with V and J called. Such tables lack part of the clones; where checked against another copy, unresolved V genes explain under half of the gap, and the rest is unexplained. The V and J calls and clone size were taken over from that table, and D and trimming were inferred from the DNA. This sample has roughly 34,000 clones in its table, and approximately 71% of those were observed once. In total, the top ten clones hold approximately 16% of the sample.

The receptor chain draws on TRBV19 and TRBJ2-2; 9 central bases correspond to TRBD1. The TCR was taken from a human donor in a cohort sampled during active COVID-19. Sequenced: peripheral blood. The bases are TGTGCCAGTAGTAACCGGGACAGGGTATATACCGGGGAGCTGTTTTTT. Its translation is CASSNRDRVYTGELFF.